This T cell receptor (beta chain) was found in a study of shared clonotypes between healthy human individuals. Profiling relied on immunoSEQ multiplex PCR, and the TCRdb table lists in-frame clones only, not all of them. Of about 380,000 clones listed, about 96% are singletons. Overall study results and limits: Generation probability values for non-shared clonotypes were lower than those for clonotypes shared by all four donors. With a few donors compared, around 4.7% of naive CD4 clonotypes were shared. An expected dependence of interdonor clonotype sharing on sequencing depth was noted.

Each CD8 memory set brought CD45RO+ cells together with CCR7-negative CD45RA+ TemRA cells. Remarks on this clone: Its antigen is currently unknown.

The CDR3 runs to 12 residues. CDR1 is SGHRS, CDR2 YFSETQ, per germline. Trimming pared 4 bases from V and 5 bases from J, leaving 10 bases between. V is TRBV5-1 and J is TRBJ2-7; possibly TRBD2 for D (6 bases). The source is a man younger than 45 in good health. Sample: memory CD8+ T cells sorted from blood. Subset indicated: CD45RO+ cells pooled with CCR7-negative TemRA cells. The DNA of the CDR3 is TGCGCCAGCAGCCTAGCGTTTCACGAGCAGTACTTC. Amino acids: CASSLAFHEQYF.